The sequence of this TCR beta chain was determined in a study of T cell repertoires in cytomegalovirus infection. Turning to the study itself: Shared public TCR beta signatures pointed to both CMV infection and a matching HLA type.

TCRdb independently ran MiXCR on the reads; one entry per CDR3 protein. The table includes about 140,000 distinct CDR3 sequences, about 6% detected once. The CDR3 spans 15 residues. The germline V gene encodes CDR1 SGHAT and CDR2 FQNNGV. V was clipped by 0 bases and J by 1 base, with 10 bases between them. Study observations and caveats: Dominating the ex vivo response were TCR beta clonotypes that were CMV-specific and HLA-C-restricted. Of the TCR beta families, the public ones yielded a cumulative frequency that identified carriers of CMV plus the relevant HLA.

This clonotype has a count of ten or more. The antigen remains undetermined. The receptor was isolated from a human donor in good health (CMV status not recorded). Some clones in this sample may be carry-over from other donors' samples. The sample taken for sequencing was PBMCs. The chain employs TRBV11-2 and TRBJ2-7, with a weak D call TRBD2 (6 bases). Here the CDR3 DNA reads TGTGCCAGCAGCTTAGATGGGGAGGCGTCCTACGAGCAGTACTTC. Protein product: CASSLDGEASYEQYF.